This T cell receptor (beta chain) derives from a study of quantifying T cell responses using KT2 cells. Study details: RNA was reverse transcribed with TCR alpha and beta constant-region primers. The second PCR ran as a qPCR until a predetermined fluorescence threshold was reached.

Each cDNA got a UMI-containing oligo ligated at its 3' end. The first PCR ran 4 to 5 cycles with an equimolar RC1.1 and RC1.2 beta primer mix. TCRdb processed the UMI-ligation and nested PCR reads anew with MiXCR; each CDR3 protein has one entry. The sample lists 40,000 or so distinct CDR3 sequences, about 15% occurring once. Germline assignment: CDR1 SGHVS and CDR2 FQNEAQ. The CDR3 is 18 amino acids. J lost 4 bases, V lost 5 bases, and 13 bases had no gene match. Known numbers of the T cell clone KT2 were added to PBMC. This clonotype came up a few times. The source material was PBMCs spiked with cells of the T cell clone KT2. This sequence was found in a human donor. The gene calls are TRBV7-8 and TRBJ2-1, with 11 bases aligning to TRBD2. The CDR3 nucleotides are TGTGCCAGCAGCCAAGAGCTAGCGGGAGGCCTAGGATACAATGAGCAGTTCTTC. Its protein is CASSQELAGGLGYNEQFF.